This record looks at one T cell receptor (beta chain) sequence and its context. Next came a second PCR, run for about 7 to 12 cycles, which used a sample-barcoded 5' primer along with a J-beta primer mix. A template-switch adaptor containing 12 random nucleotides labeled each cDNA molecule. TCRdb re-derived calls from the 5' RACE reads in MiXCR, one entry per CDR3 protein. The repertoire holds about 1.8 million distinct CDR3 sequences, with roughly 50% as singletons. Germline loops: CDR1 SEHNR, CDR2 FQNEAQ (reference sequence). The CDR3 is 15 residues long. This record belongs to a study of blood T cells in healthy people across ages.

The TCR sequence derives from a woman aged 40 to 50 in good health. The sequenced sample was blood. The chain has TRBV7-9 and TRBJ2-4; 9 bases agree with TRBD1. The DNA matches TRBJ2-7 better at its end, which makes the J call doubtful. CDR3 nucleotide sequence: TGTGCCAGCACCGTGTTGGGACAGGGTTCCTACGAGCAGTACTTC. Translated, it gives CASTVLGQGSYEQYF.